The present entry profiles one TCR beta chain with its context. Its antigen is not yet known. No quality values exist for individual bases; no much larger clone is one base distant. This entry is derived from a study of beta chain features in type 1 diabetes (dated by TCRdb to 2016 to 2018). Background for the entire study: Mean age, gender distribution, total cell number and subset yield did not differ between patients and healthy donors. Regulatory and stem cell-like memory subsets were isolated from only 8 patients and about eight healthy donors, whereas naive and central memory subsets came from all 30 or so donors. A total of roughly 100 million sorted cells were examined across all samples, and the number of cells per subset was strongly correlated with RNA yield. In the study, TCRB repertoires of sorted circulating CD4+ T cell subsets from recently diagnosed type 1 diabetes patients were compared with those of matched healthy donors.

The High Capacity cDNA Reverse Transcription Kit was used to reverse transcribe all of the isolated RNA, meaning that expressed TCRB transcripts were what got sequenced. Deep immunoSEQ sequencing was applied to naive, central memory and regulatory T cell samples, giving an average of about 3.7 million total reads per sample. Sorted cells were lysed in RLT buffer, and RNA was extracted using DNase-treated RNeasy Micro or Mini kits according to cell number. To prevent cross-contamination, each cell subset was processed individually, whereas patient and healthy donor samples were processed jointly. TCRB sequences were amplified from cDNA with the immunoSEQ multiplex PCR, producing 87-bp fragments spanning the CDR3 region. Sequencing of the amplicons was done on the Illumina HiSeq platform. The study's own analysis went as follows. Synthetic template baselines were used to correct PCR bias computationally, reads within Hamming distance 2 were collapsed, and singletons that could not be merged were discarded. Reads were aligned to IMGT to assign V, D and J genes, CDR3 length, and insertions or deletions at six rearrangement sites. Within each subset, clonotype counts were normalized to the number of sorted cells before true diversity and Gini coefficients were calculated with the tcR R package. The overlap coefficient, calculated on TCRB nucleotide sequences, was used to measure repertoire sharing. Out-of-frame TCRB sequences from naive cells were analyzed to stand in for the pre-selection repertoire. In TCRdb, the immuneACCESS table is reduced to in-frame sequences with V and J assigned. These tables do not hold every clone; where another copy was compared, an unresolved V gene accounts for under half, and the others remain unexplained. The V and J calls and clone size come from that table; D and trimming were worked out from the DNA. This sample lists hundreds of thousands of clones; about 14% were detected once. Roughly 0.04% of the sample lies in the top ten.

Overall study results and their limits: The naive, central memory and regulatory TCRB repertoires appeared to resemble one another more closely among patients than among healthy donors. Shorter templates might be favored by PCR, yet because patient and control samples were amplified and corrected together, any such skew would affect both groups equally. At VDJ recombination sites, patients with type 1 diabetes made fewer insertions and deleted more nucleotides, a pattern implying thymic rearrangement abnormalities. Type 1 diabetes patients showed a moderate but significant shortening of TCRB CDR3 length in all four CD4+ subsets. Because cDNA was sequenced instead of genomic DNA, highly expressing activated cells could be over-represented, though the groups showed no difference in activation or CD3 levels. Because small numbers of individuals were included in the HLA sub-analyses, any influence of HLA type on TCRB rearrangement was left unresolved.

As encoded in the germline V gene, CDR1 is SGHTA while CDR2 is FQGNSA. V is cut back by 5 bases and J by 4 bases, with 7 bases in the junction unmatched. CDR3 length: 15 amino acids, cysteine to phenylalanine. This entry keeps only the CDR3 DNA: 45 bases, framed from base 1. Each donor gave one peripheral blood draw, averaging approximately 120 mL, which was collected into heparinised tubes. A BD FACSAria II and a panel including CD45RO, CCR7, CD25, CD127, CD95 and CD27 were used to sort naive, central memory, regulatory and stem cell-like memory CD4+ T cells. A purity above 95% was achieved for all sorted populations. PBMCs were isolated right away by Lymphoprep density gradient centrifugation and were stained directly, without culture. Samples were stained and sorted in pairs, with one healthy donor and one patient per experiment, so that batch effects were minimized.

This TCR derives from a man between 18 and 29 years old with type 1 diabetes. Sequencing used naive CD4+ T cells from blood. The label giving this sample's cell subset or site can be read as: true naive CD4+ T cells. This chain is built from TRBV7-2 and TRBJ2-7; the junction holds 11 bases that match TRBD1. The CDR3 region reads CASSAGGTGGYEQYF. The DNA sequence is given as TGTGCCAGCAGCGCTGGTGGGACAGGGGGGTACGAGCAGTACTTC.